This TCR beta chain is drawn from a study of T cell repertoires in cytomegalovirus infection. As for the study in general: Selection of CMV epitopes for the study included recently identified HLA-C-restricted and well-studied HLA-B-restricted ones. In public TCR beta signatures, there were indications of both CMV infection and matching HLA type. Overall study findings and caveats: There were HLA-C-restricted CMV-specific TCR beta clonotypes dominating the ex vivo response.

This clonotype showed up just a few times. What it binds is unknown. TCRdb reprocessed the reads with MiXCR, giving one entry per CDR3 protein. The sample carries tens of thousands of distinct CDR3 sequences, around 18% recorded once. Germline V gene sequence: CDR1 SGHVS, CDR2 FNYEAQ. The V end was cut by 3 bases, the J end by 8 bases, with 17 bases between. The CDR3 has 15 residues. The sequence came from a human donor in good health (CMV status not recorded). Some clones in this sample may be carry-over from other donors' samples. Sequenced here: CD8+ T cells from cultured PBMCs, sampled from culture after CMV antigen stimulation. The chain recombines TRBV7-6 with TRBJ2-1; D call uncertain. CDR3 amino acids: CASSFEVGPVYEQFF. CDR3 coding DNA: TGTGCCAGCAGCTTCGAGGTGGGCCCGGTTTATGAGCAGTTCTTC.